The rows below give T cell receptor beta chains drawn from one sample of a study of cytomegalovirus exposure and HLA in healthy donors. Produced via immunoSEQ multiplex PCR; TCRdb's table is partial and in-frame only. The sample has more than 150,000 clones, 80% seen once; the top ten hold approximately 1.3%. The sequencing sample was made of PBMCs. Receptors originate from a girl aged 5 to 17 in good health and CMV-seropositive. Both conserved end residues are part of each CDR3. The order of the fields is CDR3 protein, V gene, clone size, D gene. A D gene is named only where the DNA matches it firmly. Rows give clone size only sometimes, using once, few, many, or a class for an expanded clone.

CATSRDAYSNQPQHF,TRBV15,.,.
CASSLFRANTEAFF,TRBV27,.,.
CASSYLAGETYEQYF,TRBV6-5,.,.
CASSPQRTSGEQFF,TRBV18,.,TRBD2
CASTTRTSGAYEQYF,TRBV6-5,.,TRBD2
CASKDGGLLAKNIQYF,TRBV19,.,.
CASSSGTTDEQFF,TRBV13,.,TRBD2
CASSLGQGLTYEQYF,TRBV7-2,.,TRBD1
CASSSDRAGNTIYF,TRBV6-5,.,TRBD1
CASSSPATSGRKYEQFF,TRBV28,few,TRBD2
CASSGLAGGSETQYF,TRBV5-6,.,TRBD2
CASRLDRDSQPQHF,TRBV2,.,TRBD1
CASSKGMNTEAFF,TRBV5-1,.,.
CASIPAGFTYEQYF,TRBV2,.,.
CASSLGSHYETQSDEQFF,TRBV5-1,.,.
CATSAFNSQETQYF,TRBV15,.,.
CASSPPGSSYNEQFF,TRBV5-1,.,.
CASSSLLEISSDTQYF,TRBV11-2,.,.
CASSFTGTTKETQYF,TRBV7-7,.,TRBD2
CASRALAEPYEQYF,TRBV6-1,.,TRBD2
CASSERYGELFF,TRBV2,.,.
CASSLGDRGRPYLTYEQYF,TRBV5-1,once,TRBD1
CASSGGLAGANYEQYF,TRBV27,.,TRBD2
CASSPPRLAGGDNEQFF,TRBV7-3,.,TRBD2
CASSVVPQAPGELFF,TRBV9,.,.
CASSLQVGGMVDNEQFF,TRBV27,.,.
CAWSTQEKLFF,TRBV30,.,.
CASSLNMTASYGYTF,TRBV14,.,.
CASSEKSDSPRAIYF,TRBV2,.,.
CASSLGGTSGRHFGEQYF,TRBV5-4,.,TRBD2
CASSEGGPIYNEQFF,TRBV7-2,.,.
CASGPRGGGYTF,TRBV9,.,.
CASSLDVAGVEQYF,TRBV5-6,.,TRBD2
CASSDGSWVYEQYF,TRBV10-2,once,.
CASSPRLAGDNEQFF,TRBV18,.,TRBD2
CAMRQGADEKLFF,TRBV7-9,.,TRBD1
CASSKPRGRNEQYF,TRBV21-1,.,.
CASSARDRRYTNTEAFF,TRBV9,.,TRBD1
CASSQEAGGPGELFF,TRBV4-2,.,TRBD2
CASSLVANYGYTF,TRBV5-4,.,.
CASSSYSYLNTEAFF,TRBV11-2,.,.
CASSPEGLPGDTQYF,TRBV7-6,.,TRBD2
CAWSVLVNQPQHF,TRBV30,.,.
CSATPDRGTEAFF,TRBV29-1,.,TRBD1
CASSHQVGRVDNEQFF,TRBV4-1,.,TRBD2
CAWSVGPGSRTGQYF,TRBV30,.,.
CASSSGTAPWEQYF,TRBV9,.,TRBD1
CASSLSWLAGFDEQFF,TRBV5-1,.,TRBD2
CASSPEAELTDTQYF,TRBV4-1,.,.
CSSGQGNTEAFF,TRBV7-9,.,TRBD1
CASSFIHLNTEAFF,TRBV11-2,.,.
CASKGQERETQYF,TRBV9,once,.
CASSFVAGSSYEQYF,TRBV7-9,.,.